Each of the 26 T cell receptor beta chains below was sequenced from the same sample in a study of blood T cells in healthy people across ages. Primers used in a second PCR of about 7 to 11 cycles were a sample-barcoded 5' primer and a J-beta primer mix. TCRdb used MiXCR to reprocess the 5' RACE reads, holding one entry per CDR3 protein. Of 800,000 to 1,000,000 distinct CDR3 sequences in the sample, 40% to 60% were seen once. Sequenced input: blood. The receptors derive from a man aged 25-45 years in good health.

The chain has TRBV24-1 and TRBJ2-3, with D possibly being TRBD2 (6 bases). This CDR3 contains 16 residues. Trimming shortened V by 3 bases and J by 3 bases, and 15 bases separated the two germline ends. Germline values: CDR1 KGHDR, CDR2 SFDVKD. In DNA, the CDR3 is TGTGCCACCAGTGATCGGGACTTAGGCCCAACAGATACGCAGTATTTT. Its protein product is CATSDRDLGPTDTQYF.

V gene TRBV7-9 combines with J gene TRBJ2-2, with D perhaps matching TRBD1 or TRBD2 (6 bases each). Per germline, CDR1 SEHNR and CDR2 FQNEAQ (reference sequence). Trimming cost V 8 bases and J 4 bases, with 20 bases left between them. This CDR3 has 16 amino acids. CDR3 protein: CASLPTKGGLTGELFF. The CDR3 nucleotides read TGTGCCAGCCTTCCCACGAAGGGGGGTCTCACCGGGGAGCTGTTTTTT.

This clonotype was observed a few times. J is TRBJ1-2 and V is TRBV3-1; the D gene is possibly TRBD1 (5 bases). CDR1 is LGHDT, CDR2 YNNKEL, per germline (reference sequence). The CDR3 covers 13 residues. Deletions cut 0 bases from V and 8 bases from J, with 10 bases between. The CDR3 protein is CASSQEGSGGYTF. CDR3 DNA sequence: TGTGCCAGCAGCCAAGAAGGGTCAGGGGGCTACACCTTC.

The sample holds one count of this clonotype. The chain uses TRBV5-1 and TRBJ1-1, with 7 bases aligning to TRBD1. The CDR3 runs 15 residues. J was trimmed by 0 bases and V by 1 base; bases with no gene match: 3. In germline, CDR1 is SGHRS, CDR2 YFSETQ. CDR3 DNA sequence: TGCGCCAGCAGCTTGCGACAGGGCCTGAACACTGAAGCTTTCTTT. It translates to CASSLRQGLNTEAFF.

The chain couples TRBV19 to TRBJ2-5, with 8 bases identical to TRBD2. CDR3 length: 15 residues. J was trimmed by 11 bases and V by 7 bases; bases with no gene match: 18. Germline loops: CDR1 LNHDA, CDR2 SQIVND (reference sequence). The CDR3 sequence is CASTIQRGTLNEQYF. For the CDR3, the DNA is TGTGCCAGTACAATCCAGCGGGGGACGTTGAATGAGCAGTACTTC.

The chain joins TRBV12-3 or TRBV12-4 to TRBJ2-1; D is unresolved. The CDR3 consists of 15 residues. With 0 bases removed from V and 2 bases from J, the gap between germline ends came to 8 bases. CDR3 coding DNA: TGTGCCAGCAGTTTAGCGCGGCGGACCTACAATGAGCAGTTCTTC. This translates into CASSLARRTYNEQFF.

This chain joins TRBV24-1 and TRBJ2-6, with TRBD2 as a possible D gene (5 bases). The germline CDR1 and CDR2 sequences are KGHDR and SFDVKD. V lost 0 bases to trimming and J lost 3 bases, with 11 bases between them. The CDR3 consists of 17 residues. CDR3 DNA: TGTGCCACCAGTGATTTGGGACTGGGTTTTGGGGCCAACGTCCTGACTTTC. This codes for CATSDLGLGFGANVLTF.

This clonotype was seen only a few times. The chain couples TRBV5-1 to TRBJ1-4, with unresolved D. The germline V and J ends were trimmed by 0 bases and 8 bases, with 8 bases remaining between them. Germline V gene data show CDR1 as SGHRS and CDR2 as YFSETQ. The CDR3 spans 13 residues. As DNA, the CDR3 is TGCGCCAGCAGCTTGGGAAGCTTCGAAAAACTGTTTTTT. Encoded protein: CASSLGSFEKLFF.

This chain joins TRBV18 and TRBJ2-3; the match to TRBD1 covers 7 bases. In germline, CDR1 is KGHSH, CDR2 LQKENI. CDR3 size: 15 residues. Trimming removed 3 bases from V and 5 bases from J; junction bases left unmatched: 8. CDR3 nucleotides: TGTGCCAGCTCACCGATAGGGAACAGGGGAGATACGCAGTATTTT. Translation: CASSPIGNRGDTQYF.

V is TRBV12-3 or TRBV12-4 and J is TRBJ1-5; 8 bases fit TRBD1. This CDR3 region has 15 residues. V was pared by 6 bases and J by 4 bases, with 8 bases of the junction left unmatched. The chain's CDR3 is CASRGQVSGNQPQHF. Here the CDR3 DNA reads TGTGCCAGCAGGGGACAGGTGTCTGGGAATCAGCCCCAGCATTTT.

This clonotype has more than one count but fewer than ten. This chain connects TRBV12-3 or TRBV12-4 to TRBJ1-2, with 8 bases matching TRBD1. J gave up 5 bases and V 5 bases, and 7 bases lay outside the gene matches. CDR3 size: 14 residues. The CDR3 sequence: CASSIPTGGYGYTF. DNA for the CDR3: TGTGCCAGCAGTATCCCAACAGGGGGTTATGGCTACACCTTC.

The genes are TRBV6-5 and TRBJ1-5; D remains ambiguous. V was shortened by 8 bases and J by 5 bases, with 13 bases between the two germline ends. The germline gives CDR1 MNHEY, CDR2 SVGAGI. The CDR3 contains 13 residues. The CDR3 DNA reads as TGTGCCAGCCGAAGAGGGCCCGATCAGCCCCAGCATTTT. Translation: CASRRGPDQPQHF.

This clonotype was seen only a few times. The chain has TRBV18 and TRBJ2-5; D is tentatively TRBD1 or TRBD2 (5 bases each). The closer fit of TRBJ2-7 to the DNA end suggests the J call may be wrong. CDR3 length: 18 amino acids. Germline-derived CDR1 and CDR2 are KGHSH and LQKENI. CDR3 nucleotide sequence: TGTGCCAGCTCACCATCCGCCACATCCGGGACGCGTCCCTACGAGCAGTACTTC. This encodes CASSPSATSGTRPYEQYF.

A note on this clonotype: One end of the junction does not line up with germline, which may come from a read error. The V gene is TRBV25-1, the J gene TRBJ1-6; perhaps TRBD1 as D (5 bases). The length of the CDR3 is 14 residues. CDR1 is MGHDK, CDR2 SYGVNS, per germline. The CDR3 spells CATNQGANNSPLHF. The CDR3 DNA follows: TGCGCCACGAACCAGGGTGCCAATAATTCACCCCTCCACTTT. Based on the CDR3 plus reference TRBV25-1 and TRBJ1-6, the full variable domain is EADIYQTPRYLVIGTGKKITLECSQTMGHDKMYWYQQDPGMELHLIHYSYGVNSTEKGDLSSESTVSRIRTEHFPLTLESARPSHTSQYLCATNQGANNSPLHFGNGTRLTVT.

This clonotype has only a few counts. The genes are TRBV5-1 and TRBJ2-4, with 8 bases identical to TRBD2. V shed 6 bases and J 8 bases; nucleotides not matched to a gene: 10. The CDR3 is made up of 14 amino acids. Germline V gene sequence: CDR1 SGHRS, CDR2 YFSETQ. CDR3 in amino acids: CASTDPSGGDIQYF. The CDR3 DNA is TGCGCCAGCACCGACCCGTCCGGGGGGGACATTCAGTACTTC.

This clonotype was detected once. This sequence joins TRBV3-1 and TRBJ2-7; a possible D gene is TRBD2 (5 bases). Trimming removed 4 bases from V and 6 bases from J, with 10 bases in between. Germline loops: CDR1 LGHDT, CDR2 YNNKEL (reference sequence). CDR3 length equals 12 residues. This chain's CDR3 is CASSPASREQYF. In DNA form, the CDR3 reads TGTGCCAGCAGCCCTGCTAGCCGCGAGCAGTACTTC.

The chain has TRBV12-3 or TRBV12-4 and TRBJ2-3; D perhaps matches TRBD1 (7 bases). Trimming removed 7 bases at V and 1 base at J, with 15 bases between. The CDR3 contains 15 residues. The chain's CDR3 is CASTWRGRGTDTQYF. In nucleotides, the CDR3 is TGTGCCAGCACATGGAGGGGGCGCGGCACAGATACGCAGTATTTT.

The chain links TRBV11-2 to TRBJ2-7, with TRBD2 matching 10 bases. Germline V lookup: CDR1 SGHAT, CDR2 FQNNGV. Trimming took 5 bases from V and 4 from J; bases not matched to a gene: 11. The CDR3 runs to 16 residues. Written as DNA, the CDR3 is TGTGCCAGCAGCCAGGGGGCTAGCGGGGGAAAGTACGAGCAGTACTTC. Protein product: CASSQGASGGKYEQYF.

This clonotype was found a few times. The V call is TRBV4-1, the J call TRBJ2-7; TRBD2 matches 8 bases. The V and J ends lost 6 bases and 1 base, in that order; junction bases with no gene match: 8. There are 15 residues in the CDR3. Germline CDR1 is MGHRA and CDR2 is YSYEKL. Written as DNA, the CDR3 is TGCGCCAGCAGTCTTGAGGGCGGGGGGTCCTACGAGCAGTACTTC. Protein product: CASSLEGGGSYEQYF.

As for this clonotype: At one boundary the junction diverges from the germline segment, which might be a read error. The chain recombines TRBV6-2 or TRBV6-3 with TRBJ2-7; 10 nucleotides line up with TRBD1. This CDR3 region has 15 residues. Germline CDR1 is MNHEY and CDR2 is SVGEGT. The CDR3 here is CASSYLRDRGAEHYF. CDR3 DNA: TGTGCCAGCAGTTACCTCCGGGACAGGGGAGCCGAGCATTACTTC.

V is TRBV4-3 and J is TRBJ2-5; weak D call: TRBD1 (5 bases). Germline V lookup: CDR1 LGHNA, CDR2 YSLEER. V was trimmed by 3 bases and J by 11 bases, leaving 16 bases between them. This CDR3 has 13 amino acids. CDR3 DNA: TGCGCCAGCAGCCAGAGGACACACAATGAGCAGTACTTC. Encoded protein: CASSQRTHNEQYF.

A single count supports this clonotype. The rearrangement links TRBV6-1 to TRBJ2-4, with D unresolved. Trimming took off 2 bases at V and 0 bases at J, with 14 bases between the two ends. CDR1 and CDR2 from the germline V gene are MNHNS and SASEGT. The CDR3 is 17 residues long. CDR3 sequence: CASSELGDRLAKNIQYF. The CDR3 coding sequence is TGTGCCAGCAGTGAACTTGGAGATCGACTAGCCAAAAACATTCAGTACTTC.

This clonotype has more than one count but fewer than ten. The junction departs from the called germline gene at one end, perhaps through a read error. The V and J genes are TRBV12-3 or TRBV12-4 and TRBJ2-1; D is unclear. CDR3 length: 13 amino acids. CDR3 in amino acids: CASSSDGYNEQFF. CDR3 nucleotide sequence: TGTGCTAGCAGCTCCGACGGGTACAATGAGCAGTTCTTC.

This clonotype has just one count. Here the CDR3 DNA reads TGTGCCAGCAGTTCCCCATCCGGGACAGTGGGCTACGAGCAGTACTTC. It codes for CASSSPSGTVGYEQYF. The chain joins TRBV28 to TRBJ2-7; TRBD1 matches 7 bases. J gave up 3 bases and V 4 bases, and 12 bases lay outside the gene matches. CDR1 MDHEN and CDR2 SYDVKM come from the germline V gene. The CDR3 has 16 residues. The full variable domain, completed using reference TRBV28 and TRBJ2-7, is DVKVTQSSRYLVKRTGEKVFLECVQDMDHENMFWYRQDPGLGLRLIYFSYDVKMKEKGDIPEGYSVSREKKERFSLILESASTNQTSMYLCASSSPSGTVGYEQYFGPGTRLTVT.

The gene calls are TRBV20-1 and TRBJ1-1, with D tentatively TRBD1 (5 bases). Germline CDR1 is DFQATT and CDR2 is SNEGSKA (reference sequence). The V end was cut by 0 bases, the J end by 1 base, with 9 bases between. The CDR3 is 14 residues long. This CDR3 is CSARERGPNTEAFF. The CDR3 region has the DNA TGCAGTGCTAGAGAGAGGGGTCCGAACACTGAAGCTTTCTTT.

For this clonotype: Given a much more abundant clone one base away, this may be a read error. The chain couples TRBV4-2 to TRBJ2-4; D possibly corresponds to TRBD2 (7 bases). The CDR3 consists of 15 residues. Looked up from germline, CDR1 is LGHNA and CDR2 is YNFKEQ. CDR3 residues: CTSSQEGGTKNIQYF. For the CDR3, the DNA is TGTACCAGCAGCCAAGAGGGGGGGACCAAAAACATTCAGTACTTC.